The entry below describes one TCR beta chain. The germline V and J ends were trimmed by 5 bases and 5 bases, with 9 bases remaining between them. This CDR3 region has 12 residues. The source of the sample is a study of blood T cell repertoires in COVID-19. Turning to the study itself: Acute-phase and convalescent COVID-19 samples originated in the United States, Italy and Spain. Sources were T cells, B-cell-depleted T cells, or PBMCs; the material itself was cDNA or gDNA.

Original methodology: Cell counts per sample came from amplifying reference gene primers. Profiled with immunoSEQ multiplex PCR; TCRdb holds only in-frame clones, not every one. The DNA gave D and trimming, while V, J and clone size come from that table. The sample contains approximately 120,000 clones, roughly 85% of which appear only once. What was sequenced was peripheral blood. This rearrangement joins TRBV12-3 or TRBV12-4 to TRBJ1-1, with D hard to call. The sequence came from a human donor in a cohort sampled during active COVID-19. CDR3 in amino acids: CASSRRGTEAFF. The CDR3 bases are TGTGCCAGCAGTAGGCGCGGGACTGAAGCTTTCTTT.